The source of this T cell receptor beta chain is a study of cytomegalovirus exposure and HLA in healthy donors. The PCR used 60 Vbeta and 13 Jbeta primers. The protocol was immunoSEQ multiplex PCR, while the TCRdb copy is restricted to in-frame clones and leaves out a portion. In the table there are 85,000 to 100,000 clones, 79% of which are singletons. For this clone: Its target is unknown.

Study-level points and caveats: Cytomegalovirus-associated TCR beta chains were listed, numbering 150 to 200. Certain sequence variants were highly shared and formed a cluster, and this cluster was likely a sequencing artifact. Near-uniform donor sequencing depth was presumed by presence/absence analyses.

The clonotype originates from a male donor in good health and CMV-seropositive. The specimen sequenced was PBMCs.

The CDR3 loop is CASSLRDLNTEAFF. The CDR3 DNA reads as TGTGCCAGCAGCCTCAGGGACTTGAACACTGAAGCTTTCTTT. This chain uses TRBV11-3 with TRBJ1-1, with D possibly matching TRBD1 (5 bases). This CDR3 has 14 residues. Germline-derived CDR1 and CDR2 are SGHNT and YENEEA. Trimming took 5 bases from V and 0 from J, leaving 10 bases between them.